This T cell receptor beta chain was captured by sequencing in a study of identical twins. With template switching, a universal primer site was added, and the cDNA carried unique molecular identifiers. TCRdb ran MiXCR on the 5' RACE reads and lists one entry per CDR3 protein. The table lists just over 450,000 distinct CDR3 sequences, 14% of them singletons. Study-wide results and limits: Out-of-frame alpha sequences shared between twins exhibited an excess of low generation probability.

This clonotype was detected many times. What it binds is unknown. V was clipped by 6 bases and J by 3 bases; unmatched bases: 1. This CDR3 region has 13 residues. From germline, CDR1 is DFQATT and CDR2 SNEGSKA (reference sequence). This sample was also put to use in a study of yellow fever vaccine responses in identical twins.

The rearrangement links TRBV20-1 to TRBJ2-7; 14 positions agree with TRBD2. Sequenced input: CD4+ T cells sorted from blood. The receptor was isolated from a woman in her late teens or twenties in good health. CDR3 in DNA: TGCAGTGCAGGGACTAGCGGGAGCTACGAGCAGTACTTC. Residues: CSAGTSGSYEQYF.